The T cell receptor (beta chain) described here comes from a study of memory CD4+ T cells and cytomegalovirus serostatus. About the study: This sample comes from healthy Belgian adults, under 10 CMV seropositive, approximately 25 seronegative.

Original handling: After removing out-of-frame reads, under 2.5 million distinct TCRbeta sequences remained. Sequenced by immunoSEQ multiplex PCR; TCRdb stores in-frame clones only, minus some. Clonal size and the V and J genes are those of that table, whereas D and trimming came from the DNA. The repertoire has 85,000 to 100,000 clones, about 80% of them found once; the top ten carry 3.6%. Whole-study results and caveats: Of around 160 reported CMV TCRbeta sequences, around 62 were found in memory CD4+ repertoires.

As to this clone: What it binds is unknown.

The CDR3 runs to 15 residues. The V gene's germline CDR1 is MDHEN and CDR2 SYDVKM. V lost 5 bases, J lost 0 bases, and 13 bases lay in between. The sort gate was single viable CD3+CD4+CD8-CD45RO+ cells for memory CD4+ T cells. The sequence derives from an adult in good health and CMV-seropositive. Sequenced sample: memory CD4+ T cells from blood. The genes are TRBV28 and TRBJ1-2, with D possibly being TRBD1 (5 bases). The CDR3 protein is CASSGPGRANYGYTF. For the CDR3, the DNA is TGTGCCAGCAGTGGCCCGGGCAGGGCTAACTATGGCTACACCTTC.